The 8 T cell receptor beta chains presented below share a single source sample, sequenced in a study of long-term antiretroviral therapy in people with HIV. Survey-level resolution applied to immunoSEQ assay v3.0. The repertoire was sequenced with immunoSEQ multiplex PCR; TCRdb's copy has only in-frame clones and lacks some. The table lists under 30,000 clones, almost 95% of them singletons. The sequencing used unsorted PBMCs, collected more than 7.3 years after starting antiretroviral therapy. All receptors derive from a man aged 45-65 years with HIV.

The J gene is TRBJ2-1, the V gene TRBV27; 7 nucleotides line up with TRBD2. Unmatched junction bases numbered 7, after V lost 6 bases and J lost 5 bases. CDR3 size: 14 residues. Germline V gives CDR1 MNHEY, CDR2 SMNVEV (reference sequence). CDR3 region: CASSWDYPNNEQFF. CDR3 bases: TGTGCCAGCAGCTGGGACTACCCTAACAATGAGCAGTTCTTC.

V is TRBV12-5 and J is TRBJ2-2; D is uncertain. Germline CDR1 and CDR2: LGHNT and FRNRAP. V lost 3 bases and J lost 4, with 21 bases in between. This CDR3 comprises 18 residues. Here the CDR3 reads CASGFSLTESTVTGELFF. CDR3 nucleotides: TGTGCTAGTGGTTTTAGCCTGACGGAGTCGACGGTCACCGGGGAGCTGTTTTTT.

The chain carries TRBV28 and TRBJ2-1; 9 bases are a match to TRBD1. The CDR3 runs to 15 residues. CDR1 and CDR2 (germline): MDHEN, SYDVKM. V trimming: 2 bases; J trimming: 4 bases; junction bases outside the gene matches: 3. The DNA of the CDR3 is TGTGCCAGCAGTTTAGGGACAGGGCGTTACAATGAGCAGTTCTTC. Its translation is CASSLGTGRYNEQFF.

The J gene is TRBJ2-7, the V gene TRBV6-6; a possible D gene is TRBD2 (7 bases). Trimming shortened V by 4 bases and J by 2 bases, and 12 bases separated the two germline ends. This CDR3 is built from 14 residues. Germline CDR1 reads MNHNY; CDR2 reads SVGAGI (reference sequence). The DNA of the CDR3 is TGTGCCAGCAGTTTGGGGGGGGCCACCTACGAGCAGTACTTC. Translating gives CASSLGGATYEQYF.

The chain joins TRBV19 to TRBJ1-2; TRBD1 agrees at 10 bases. This CDR3 has 15 residues. Germline CDR1 reads LNHDA; CDR2 reads SQIVND (reference sequence). V was pared by 4 bases and J by 3 bases, with 5 bases of the junction left unmatched. DNA of the CDR3: TGTGCCAGTAGTACCAGACAGGGGGCAGACTATGGCTACACCTTC. Protein: CASSTRQGADYGYTF.

J is TRBJ2-2 and V is TRBV30; D is perhaps TRBD2 (7 bases). Trimming pared 0 bases from V and 3 bases from J, leaving 14 bases between. The CDR3 covers 16 residues. Germline CDR1 and CDR2: GTSNPN and SVGIG (reference sequence). CDR3 protein: CAWSVLAGADTGELFF. CDR3 DNA: TGTGCCTGGAGTGTACTGGCGGGGGCGGACACCGGGGAGCTGTTTTTT.

The genes are TRBV5-6 and TRBJ1-1; D call uncertain. Looked up from germline, CDR1 is SGHDT and CDR2 is YYEEEE. Trimming shortened V by 0 bases and J by 3 bases, and 6 bases separated the two germline ends. The CDR3 runs 13 residues. The CDR3 here is CASSLGGHTEAFF. Written as DNA, the CDR3 is TGTGCCAGCAGCTTGGGTGGGCACACTGAAGCTTTCTTT.

This chain joins TRBV9 and TRBJ2-3; 7 bases map to TRBD2. This CDR3 region has 15 residues. V lost 0 bases, J lost 6 bases, and 7 bases stayed unmatched. CDR1 is SGDLS and CDR2 is YYNGEE in the germline V gene. DNA of the CDR3: TGTGCCAGCAGCGTAGGGGCTAGCGGTTCGGATACGCAGTATTTT. Amino acid sequence: CASSVGASGSDTQYF.